Below are 19 T cell receptor beta chains sequenced from a single sample in a study of cytomegalovirus exposure and HLA in healthy donors. Sequencing was performed with immunoSEQ multiplex PCR; in TCRdb, only in-frame clones are kept and a portion is missing. The table has 200,000 or so clones, approximately 80% seen once; the top ten hold about an eighth. What was sequenced was PBMCs. The receptors shown here come from a woman aged 25 to 39 in good health and CMV-seropositive.

The chain has TRBV2 and TRBJ2-3; D is possibly TRBD2 (5 bases). CDR1 SNHLY and CDR2 FYNNEI come from the germline V gene. The germline V and J ends were trimmed by 2 bases and 13 bases, with 10 bases remaining between them. The CDR3 covers 11 residues. The DNA of the CDR3 is TGTGCCAGCAGTGAATACCTAGCAGAGTATTTT. Amino acids: CASSEYLAEYF.

This chain joins TRBV7-9 and TRBJ2-7; TRBD2 might be the D (6 bases). Looked up from germline, CDR1 is SEHNR and CDR2 is FQNEAQ (reference sequence). V was shortened by 10 bases and J by 0 bases, with 13 bases between the two germline ends. The CDR3 contains 13 residues. The CDR3 sequence: CATRDSLSYEQYF. DNA of the CDR3: TGTGCCACCCGGGACTCCCTCTCCTACGAGCAGTACTTC.

The chain carries TRBV18 and TRBJ2-3; 7 bases are a match to TRBD2. The CDR3 consists of 13 residues. In germline, CDR1 is KGHSH, CDR2 LQKENI. The ends lost 5 bases at V and 5 bases at J; junction bases unmatched: 4. The CDR3 spells CASSTGGGDTQYF. CDR3 nucleotide sequence: TGTGCCAGCTCAACGGGGGGAGGAGATACGCAGTATTTT.

The chain combines TRBV7-9 with TRBJ2-7; possibly TRBD1 for D (6 bases). The V gene's germline CDR1 is SEHNR and CDR2 FQNEAQ (reference sequence). The V end lost 7 bases, the J end lost 3 bases, and 10 bases lay between the germline ends. CDR3 length: 12 residues. CDR3 protein: CASTQGIYEQYF. Written as DNA, the CDR3 is TGTGCCAGCACCCAGGGGATCTACGAGCAGTACTTC.

The V gene is TRBV7-9, the J gene TRBJ2-7; 9 positions match TRBD1. This CDR3 region has 15 residues. V dropped 5 bases and J dropped 1; count of bases not matched to a gene: 6. The V gene's germline CDR1 is SEHNR and CDR2 FQNEAQ (reference sequence). The DNA for the CDR3 is TGTGCCAGCAGCGCTCCGGGACAGGGTTCCTACGAGCAGTACTTC. Protein: CASSAPGQGSYEQYF.

V gene TRBV9 combines with J gene TRBJ2-3, with a weak D call TRBD2 (5 bases). The ends were cut back, 7 bases at V and 1 base at J, with 10 bases in the middle. This CDR3 is 13 amino acids long. Germline values: CDR1 SGDLS, CDR2 YYNGEE. CDR3 sequence (DNA): TGTGCCAGCGGTCGGACTGGCACAGATACGCAGTATTTT. The encoded protein is CASGRTGTDTQYF.

The J gene is TRBJ2-1, the V gene TRBV7-2; D gene unclear. Trimming left V 1 base short and J 5 bases short, with 6 bases between. Germline V gives CDR1 SGHTA, CDR2 FQGNSA. The CDR3 runs to 13 residues. The CDR3 DNA is TGTGCCAGCAGCTTAGTAGTGGACAATGAGCAGTTCTTC. Translation gives CASSLVVDNEQFF.

This clone came up many times. J is TRBJ2-2 and V is TRBV5-4, with TRBD2 identical over 7 bases. This CDR3 is 15 amino acids long. V shed 2 bases, J shed 7 bases, and the junction held 8 bases outside the gene matches. CDR1 and CDR2 from the germline V gene are SGHNT and YYREEE (reference sequence). DNA for the CDR3: TGTGCCAGCAGCTTCGAAGTGCGGGAGCTCGGGGAGCTGTTTTTT. Residues: CASSFEVRELGELFF.

V is TRBV4-1 and J is TRBJ2-7; maybe TRBD2 (6 bases). The CDR3 has 13 residues. V was clipped by 8 bases and J by 2 bases, with 13 bases between them. The V gene's germline CDR1 is MGHRA and CDR2 YSYEKL. Here the CDR3 DNA reads TGCGCCAGCGCGGCAGGAGGGGCCTACGAGCAGTACTTC. Its protein is CASAAGGAYEQYF.

The count of this clone is one. The V gene is TRBV18, the J gene TRBJ2-7; possible D gene TRBD1, 6 bases. Between the trimmed V and J ends, which lost 6 bases and 5 bases, there was a span of 14 bases. Germline assignment: CDR1 KGHSH and CDR2 LQKENI. The CDR3 loop spans 13 amino acids. CDR3 region: CASSTTGSDEQYF. DNA for the CDR3: TGTGCCAGCTCTACGACAGGTAGTGACGAGCAGTACTTC.

This chain connects TRBV6-5 to TRBJ1-1, with D possibly TRBD1 on 6 matching bases. V was trimmed by 6 bases and J by 4 bases, leaving 15 bases between them. The CDR3 length is 14 residues. CDR1 is MNHEY and CDR2 is SVGAGI in the germline V gene. CDR3 sequence reads: CASSNREGGTEAFF. The CDR3, as DNA: TGTGCCAGCAGCAACAGGGAAGGAGGCACTGAAGCTTTCTTT.

The chain combines TRBV29-1 with TRBJ2-3, with TRBD2 identical over 8 bases. CDR1 is SQVTM, CDR2 ANQGSEA, per germline. With V trimmed by 5 bases and J by 4 bases, 8 bases remained unmatched. This CDR3 has 14 residues. The CDR3 coding sequence is TGCAGCGTTCTCGGGAGGGCCGAATCAGATACGCAGTATTTT. This translates into CSVLGRAESDTQYF.

The chain links TRBV5-1 to TRBJ1-1; TRBD1 matches 7 bases. CDR1 and CDR2 from the germline V gene are SGHRS and YFSETQ. J gave up 6 bases and V 4 bases, and 9 bases lay outside the gene matches. CDR3 length: 14 amino acids. The CDR3 coding sequence is TGCGCCAGCAGCGGGCCGGGACAGACCTCTGAAGCTTTCTTT. This translates into CASSGPGQTSEAFF.

The chain combines TRBV11-3 with TRBJ2-7; 9 bases agree with TRBD1. V lost 5 bases and J lost 5; bases outside the gene matches: 10. The CDR3 totals 15 residues. Germline values: CDR1 SGHNT, CDR2 YENEEA. CDR3 residues: CASSPRTGAIHEQYF. CDR3 sequence (DNA): TGTGCCAGCAGCCCAAGGACAGGGGCTATCCACGAGCAGTACTTC.

The V call is TRBV6-5, the J call TRBJ1-1, with TRBD1 identical over 8 bases. With 8 bases clipped from V and 1 base from J, the junction kept 3 bases outside the gene matches. The germline CDR1 and CDR2 sequences are MNHEY and SVGAGI. The CDR3 is 13 amino acids. The CDR3 DNA is TGTGCCAGCGAAGGACAGGGGAACACTGAAGCTTTCTTT. It yields the protein CASEGQGNTEAFF.

This clone was found a few times. The V gene is TRBV30, the J gene TRBJ1-1; 10 nucleotides agree with TRBD1. The V and J ends lost 4 bases and 5 bases, in that order; junction bases with no gene match: 4. The CDR3 is 13 residues long. Germline V CDR1 and CDR2: GTSNPN, SVGIG (reference sequence). In nucleotides, the CDR3 is TGTGCCTGGAAAAAGGACAGGGGGACTGAAGCTTTCTTT. Residues: CAWKKDRGTEAFF.

The chain carries TRBV7-9 and TRBJ1-1; D might be TRBD1 (5 bases). CDR3 length: 15 amino acids. Trimming stripped 6 bases from V and 0 bases from J, with 14 bases between. The germline gives CDR1 SEHNR, CDR2 FQNEAQ (reference sequence). The CDR3: CASRTGGGMNTEAFF. CDR3 nucleotide sequence: TGTGCCAGCAGAACGGGCGGGGGAATGAACACTGAAGCTTTCTTT.

J is TRBJ2-1 and V is TRBV30; 13 bases agree with TRBD2. The CDR3 contains 15 residues. V shed 4 bases and J 4 bases; nucleotides not matched to a gene: 4. Germline CDR1 GTSNPN, CDR2 SVGIG (reference sequence). DNA for the CDR3: TGTGCCTGGAAGAAACTAGCGGGAGGGTACAATGAGCAGTTCTTC. Translating it yields CAWKKLAGGYNEQFF.

The chain employs TRBV6-4 and TRBJ1-2; maybe TRBD1 (6 bases). Germline V CDR1 and CDR2: MRHNA, SNTAGT. The germline V and J ends were trimmed by 0 bases and 8 bases, with 22 bases remaining between them. The CDR3 length is 17 residues. The chain's CDR3 is CASSDSRLTVQGRGYTF. The CDR3 bases are TGTGCCAGCAGTGACTCGAGGTTAACGGTACAGGGTCGAGGCTACACCTTC.